These 32 T cell receptor beta chains originate from one sample sequenced in a study of blood T cell repertoires in COVID-19. Assay used: immunoSEQ multiplex PCR; TCRdb lists only in-frame clones, some missing. The repertoire holds about 81,000 clones, with roughly 86% as singletons. Sequences were obtained from peripheral blood. The source is a human donor in a cohort sampled during active COVID-19.

This sequence joins TRBV19 and TRBJ2-3; D gene ambiguous. Germline V gene lookup returns CDR1 LNHDA and CDR2 SQIVND (reference sequence). V lost 5 bases and J lost 5, with 8 bases in between. The CDR3 totals 12 residues. The CDR3 loop is CASSPSRDTQYF. The CDR3 coding sequence is TGTGCCAGTAGTCCGTCTCGAGATACGCAGTATTTT.

The rearrangement links TRBV5-8 to TRBJ2-7, with 9 bases identical to TRBD1. Germline V gene data show CDR1 as SGHTS and CDR2 as YDEGEE. CDR3 length: 14 residues. V lost 2 bases and J lost 3; bases outside the gene matches: 3. Here the CDR3 reads CASSFRDRVYEQYF. The CDR3 DNA is TGTGCCAGCAGCTTCCGGGACAGGGTCTACGAGCAGTACTTC.

The genes are TRBV7-6 and TRBJ2-2, with no clear D. The CDR3 sequence is 15 residues long. The germline gives CDR1 SGHVS, CDR2 FNYEAQ. The V end lost 2 bases, the J end lost 4 bases, and 11 bases lay between the germline ends. The CDR3 loop is CASSLSGWSTGELFF. Here the CDR3 DNA reads TGTGCCAGCAGCTTATCTGGGTGGAGCACCGGGGAGCTGTTTTTT.

This chain uses TRBV12-5 with TRBJ1-2; D is uncertain. Germline V CDR1 and CDR2: LGHNT, FRNRAP. With 2 bases removed from V and 2 bases from J, the gap between germline ends came to 12 bases. CDR3 length equals 15 residues. As DNA, the CDR3 is TGTGCTAGTGGTTTGCTGGTCCCGGGAAACTATGGCTACACCTTC. Its translation: CASGLLVPGNYGYTF.

J is TRBJ1-1 and V is TRBV6-2 or TRBV6-3; possible D gene TRBD1, 6 bases. Trimming shortened V by 5 bases and J by 6 bases, and 19 bases separated the two germline ends. The CDR3 runs to 15 residues. Germline CDR1 is MNHEY and CDR2 is SVGEGT. In DNA, the CDR3 is TGTGCCAGCAGTGGTGAGGGGGAGTATAGGGCTGAAGCTTTCTTT. Amino acid sequence: CASSGEGEYRAEAFF.

The chain combines TRBV5-4 with TRBJ1-6; 10 bases align to TRBD1. The CDR3 extends over 15 amino acids. Germline V gene sequence: CDR1 SGHNT, CDR2 YYREEE (reference sequence). The ends lost 4 bases at V and 10 bases at J; junction bases unmatched: 8. In DNA form, the CDR3 reads TGTGCCAGCAGCCTTACGACAGGGGGCTTCTCACCCCTCCACTTT. It specifies CASSLTTGGFSPLHF.

This clone was seen once. The V gene is TRBV7-9, the J gene TRBJ2-1; 13 bases match TRBD2. CDR1 SEHNR and CDR2 FQNEAQ come from the germline V gene (reference sequence). This CDR3 comprises 17 residues. The J segment lost 6 bases and the V segment lost 5 bases, leaving 10 bases of the junction unmatched. This CDR3 is CASSHGLAGAFGNEQFF. The CDR3 nucleotides read TGTGCCAGCAGCCACGGACTAGCGGGGGCCTTTGGCAATGAGCAGTTCTTC.

The CDR3 region is CSAHNGGRGEQYF. The CDR3 DNA follows: TGCAGCGCACATAACGGGGGAAGGGGAGAGCAGTACTTC. The V and J genes are TRBV29-1 and TRBJ2-7, with D maybe TRBD2 (6 bases). CDR3 size: 13 residues. The ends were cut back, 7 bases at V and 7 bases at J, with 20 bases in the middle. In germline, CDR1 is SQVTM, CDR2 ANQGSEA.

The J gene is TRBJ1-5, the V gene TRBV3-1 (or the pseudogene TRBV3-2), with D perhaps TRBD1 (6 bases). Germline V lookup: CDR1 LGHDT, CDR2 YNNKEL (reference sequence). The CDR3 covers 19 residues. Trimming took 1 base from V and 5 from J, leaving 24 bases between them. The CDR3 DNA reads as TGTGCCAGCAGCCAAGTGTTTTTCCAGGGGCGCCAGCCACATCAGCCCCAGCATTTT. This gives the protein CASSQVFFQGRQPHQPQHF.

The V gene is TRBV6-6, the J gene TRBJ1-1; D is perhaps TRBD1 (6 bases). Trimming cost V 5 bases and J 4 bases, with 14 bases left between them. The CDR3 runs 14 residues. CDR1 is MNHNY, CDR2 SVGAGI, per germline (reference sequence). The CDR3 coding sequence is TGTGCCAGCAGTCTATCTCAGGGGATCACTGAAGCTTTCTTT. This encodes CASSLSQGITEAFF.

The chain employs TRBV19 and TRBJ2-5; TRBD2 matches at 10 bases. The CDR3 has 19 residues. In germline, CDR1 is LNHDA, CDR2 SQIVND (reference sequence). The ends lost 5 bases at V and 4 bases at J; junction bases unmatched: 19. CDR3: CASSGARRLAGAEGETQYF. The CDR3 bases are TGTGCCAGTAGTGGCGCCCGGCGCCTAGCGGGGGCCGAGGGAGAGACCCAGTACTTC.

A note on this clone: Sequence at one end of the junction differs from germline and may be a read error. V and J are TRBV30 and TRBJ2-7; a possible D gene is TRBD1 (5 bases). CDR3 length equals 13 residues. Germline-derived CDR1 and CDR2 are GTSNPN and SVGIG (reference sequence). The CDR3 reads CAWSQGQGSSRNF. In DNA form, the CDR3 reads TGTGCCTGGAGTCAAGGGCAGGGATCATCCAGGAACTTC.

The genes are TRBV2 and TRBJ1-2; tentative D call: TRBD1 (6 bases). Trimming left V 7 bases short and J 0 bases short, with 18 bases between. Germline V CDR1 and CDR2: SNHLY, FYNNEI. This CDR3 has 16 amino acids. In nucleotides, the CDR3 is TGTGCCAGCACCTACAACGGACAGAGCCCTAACTATGGCTACACCTTC. Amino acid sequence: CASTYNGQSPNYGYTF.

The chain links TRBV7-9 to TRBJ2-7; 7 bases align to TRBD1. The CDR3 contains 15 residues. CDR1 and CDR2 from the germline V gene are SEHNR and FQNEAQ (reference sequence). V shed 8 bases and J 3 bases; nucleotides not matched to a gene: 13. In DNA form, the CDR3 reads TGTGCCAGCTCCCTCACGACAGGGTTTATCTACGAGCAGTACTTC. Translating gives CASSLTTGFIYEQYF.

This clone was seen at least ten times. The genes are TRBV3-1 (or the pseudogene TRBV3-2) and TRBJ1-4; D remains ambiguous. Germline values: CDR1 LGHDT, CDR2 YNNKEL (reference sequence). There are 12 residues in the CDR3. V was shortened by 4 bases and J by 11 bases, with 11 bases between the two germline ends. CDR3 DNA: TGTGCCAGCAGCCCCGCCGGGAGGAAACTGTTTTTT. This translates into CASSPAGRKLFF.

The chain is built from TRBV29-1 and TRBJ2-3; TRBD2 matches at 9 bases. The ends lost 4 bases at V and 2 bases at J; junction bases unmatched: 4. Germline lookup yields CDR1 SQVTM and CDR2 ANQGSEA. The CDR3 totals 14 residues. CDR3 protein: CSVALAGLTDTQYF. CDR3 bases: TGCAGCGTTGCGCTAGCGGGGCTCACAGATACGCAGTATTTT.

The chain combines TRBV6-6 with TRBJ1-1; possibly TRBD1 for D (5 bases). CDR3 size: 14 residues. Germline loops: CDR1 MNHNY, CDR2 SVGAGI (reference sequence). Trimming left V 2 bases short and J 4 bases short, with 11 bases between. Written as DNA, the CDR3 is TGTGCCAGCAGTTACGGGGCAGGTGGCACTGAAGCTTTCTTT. This encodes CASSYGAGGTEAFF.

The genes are TRBV10-3 and TRBJ2-7; weak D call: TRBD2 (5 bases). Trimming stripped 3 bases from V and 2 bases from J, with 14 bases between. CDR3 length equals 15 residues. Germline V gives CDR1 ENHRY, CDR2 SYGVKD. Here the CDR3 reads CAISDAGIRTYEQYF. The CDR3 bases are TGTGCCATCAGTGATGCCGGGATAAGAACCTACGAGCAGTACTTC.

The chain couples TRBV9 to TRBJ2-5; the D is unclear. The CDR3 spans 10 residues. CDR1 SGDLS and CDR2 YYNGEE come from the germline V gene. V lost 6 bases and J 5 bases, leaving 5 bases between the germline ends. DNA of the CDR3: TGTGCCAGCACCGAGGAGACCCAGTACTTC. This translates into CASTEETQYF.

The chain couples TRBV19 to TRBJ1-5; no clear D gene. The length of the CDR3 is 15 residues. Germline lookup yields CDR1 LNHDA and CDR2 SQIVND (reference sequence). V was clipped by 3 bases and J by 0 bases, with 9 bases between them. The CDR3 DNA sequence: TGTGCCAGTAGTATTGAAGACTATAGCAATCAGCCCCAGCATTTT. Translating gives CASSIEDYSNQPQHF.

The rearrangement uses TRBV9 and TRBJ2-7; tentative D call: TRBD1 (5 bases). Germline V gene sequence: CDR1 SGDLS, CDR2 YYNGEE. The CDR3 has 13 residues. The V and J ends lost 7 bases and 5 bases respectively, with 16 bases between them. CDR3 protein: CASAPGPSNEQYF. DNA for the CDR3: TGTGCCAGCGCCCCAGGGCCGAGCAACGAGCAGTACTTC.

The chain combines TRBV24-1 with TRBJ2-2, with TRBD1 identical over 9 bases. V shed 4 bases, J shed 7 bases, and the junction held 9 bases outside the gene matches. Germline assignment: CDR1 KGHDR and CDR2 SFDVKD. The CDR3 loop spans 16 amino acids. The CDR3 DNA follows: TGTGCCACCAGTGACCCCGCGGGACAGGGATTCGGGGAGCTGTTTTTT. Its protein is CATSDPAGQGFGELFF.

This chain connects TRBV7-9 to TRBJ2-7; perhaps TRBD1 as D (6 bases). Germline values: CDR1 SEHNR, CDR2 FQNEAQ (reference sequence). The CDR3 contains 16 residues. V lost 5 bases, J lost 0 bases, and 17 bases lay in between. Written as DNA, the CDR3 is TGTGCCAGCAGCCAATTTCAGGGGCAAAGCTCCTACGAGCAGTACTTC. Amino acid sequence: CASSQFQGQSSYEQYF.

The chain combines TRBV9 with TRBJ2-6, with 7 bases aligning to TRBD2. Per germline, CDR1 SGDLS and CDR2 YYNGEE. V was clipped by 4 bases and J by 2 bases; unmatched bases: 12. CDR3 length equals 18 residues. CDR3 sequence reads: CASSSQAGELTGANVLTF. CDR3 sequence (DNA): TGTGCCAGCAGCTCCCAGGCGGGGGAACTTACTGGGGCCAACGTCCTGACTTTC. Variable domain in full (rest from reference TRBV9 and TRBJ2-6): DSGVTQTPKHLITATGQRVTLRCSPRSGDLSVYWYQQSLDQGLQFLIQYYNGEERAKGNILERFSAQQFPDLHSELNLSSLELGDSALYFCASSSQAGELTGANVLTFGAGSRLTVL.

The chain employs TRBV6-5 and TRBJ1-5; 8 bases match TRBD1. V dropped 4 bases and J dropped 6; count of bases not matched to a gene: 8. The length of the CDR3 is 15 residues. The germline V gene has CDR1 MNHEY and CDR2 SVGAGI. The CDR3 coding sequence is TGTGCCAGCAGTTTTGGACAGGGATTAAGTCAGCCCCAGCATTTT. Translation: CASSFGQGLSQPQHF.

In DNA, the CDR3 is TGTGCCAGCAGCTTGCCGGGACAGGGGATACCTTTAGCCTACGAGCAGTACTTC. Protein sequence: CASSLPGQGIPLAYEQYF. The rearrangement uses TRBV7-8 and TRBJ2-7; 10 nucleotides match TRBD1. This CDR3 contains 18 residues. V lost 3 bases and J lost 2; bases outside the gene matches: 13. Germline CDR1 is SGHVS and CDR2 is FQNEAQ.

The rearrangement uses TRBV5-1 and TRBJ1-4; TRBD1 might be the D (5 bases). The CDR3 covers 14 residues. Trimming shortened V by 3 bases and J by 0 bases, and 6 bases separated the two germline ends. CDR1 is SGHRS and CDR2 is YFSETQ in the germline V gene. Written as DNA, the CDR3 is TGCGCCAGCAGCTGGGGGGCAACTAATGAAAAACTGTTTTTT. This translates into CASSWGATNEKLFF.

This chain joins TRBV19 and TRBJ1-2; TRBD1 matches 9 bases. The length of the CDR3 is 15 residues. Germline V gene lookup returns CDR1 LNHDA and CDR2 SQIVND (reference sequence). V shed 3 bases, J shed 10 bases, and the junction held 12 bases outside the gene matches. CDR3 nucleotide sequence: TGTGCCAGTAGTATCGGGGGACAGGGCTTTTCCCTCTACACCTTC. Translated, it gives CASSIGGQGFSLYTF.

The gene calls are TRBV18 and TRBJ1-2, with 8 bases that match TRBD1. Germline assignment: CDR1 KGHSH and CDR2 LQKENI. CDR3 length equals 14 residues. V gave up 3 bases and J gave up 3 bases; unmatched junction bases: 3. The CDR3 DNA sequence: TGTGCCAGCTCACCCTTGGACAGGGACTATGGCTACACCTTC. Translation: CASSPLDRDYGYTF.

This clone was observed a handful of times. The V gene is TRBV5-4, the J gene TRBJ2-1, with D possibly TRBD1 on 6 matching bases. V lost 4 bases to trimming and J lost 9 bases, with 26 bases between them. Per the germline V gene, CDR1 is SGHNT and CDR2 is YYREEE (reference sequence). The CDR3 runs to 17 residues. DNA of the CDR3: TGTGCCAGCAGCCCCAATCCCGGGACACGGCCCACGGGTGAGCAGTTCTTC. Translated, it gives CASSPNPGTRPTGEQFF.

V is TRBV5-1 and J is TRBJ2-2; 8 bases align to TRBD2. The CDR3 runs to 16 residues. The V segment lost 4 bases and the J segment 0 bases; nucleotides outside the gene matches: 5. Looked up from germline, CDR1 is SGHRS and CDR2 is YFSETQ. DNA for the CDR3: TGCGCCAGCAGCCCGAGCGGGGGCGCGAACACCGGGGAGCTGTTTTTT. It encodes CASSPSGGANTGELFF.

The rearrangement uses TRBV6-5 and TRBJ2-3; TRBD2 aligns across 9 bases. Per the germline V gene, CDR1 is MNHEY and CDR2 is SVGAGI. The CDR3 is made up of 15 amino acids. The V and J ends lost 6 bases and 5 bases, in that order; junction bases with no gene match: 9. The CDR3 reads CASSSPTSGQDTQYF. The CDR3 DNA reads as TGTGCCAGCAGCTCCCCGACTAGCGGCCAAGATACGCAGTATTTT.